This T cell receptor (beta chain) was captured in a study of cytomegalovirus exposure and HLA in healthy donors. Study in general: HLA-typed donors were the source of approximately 80 million unique TCRs, which an early data release held. Regarding the study as a whole: The study had only CMV serostatus as immune exposure information. Upon later analysis, HLA-associated TCR beta chains proved more clonally expanded than other, equally common chains.

A note on this clone: As yet, its antigen is unknown.

The PCR employed 60 Vbeta primers together with 13 Jbeta primers. Data came from immunoSEQ multiplex PCR; TCRdb stores just in-frame clones and leaves some out. Here the sample spans 53,000 or so clones, just under 75% being singletons. The germline CDR1 and CDR2 sequences are MNHEY and SMNVEV (reference sequence). V shed 6 bases, J shed 6 bases, and the junction held 5 bases outside the gene matches. The CDR3 loop spans 14 amino acids. This TCR was sampled from a man aged 25 to 40 in good health and CMV-seropositive. The sample comprised PBMCs. The chain couples TRBV27 to TRBJ2-1; 10 bases map to TRBD2. The CDR3 region is CASRVLAGPNEQFF. The CDR3 nucleotides read TGTGCCAGCAGGGTACTAGCGGGGCCCAATGAGCAGTTCTTC.